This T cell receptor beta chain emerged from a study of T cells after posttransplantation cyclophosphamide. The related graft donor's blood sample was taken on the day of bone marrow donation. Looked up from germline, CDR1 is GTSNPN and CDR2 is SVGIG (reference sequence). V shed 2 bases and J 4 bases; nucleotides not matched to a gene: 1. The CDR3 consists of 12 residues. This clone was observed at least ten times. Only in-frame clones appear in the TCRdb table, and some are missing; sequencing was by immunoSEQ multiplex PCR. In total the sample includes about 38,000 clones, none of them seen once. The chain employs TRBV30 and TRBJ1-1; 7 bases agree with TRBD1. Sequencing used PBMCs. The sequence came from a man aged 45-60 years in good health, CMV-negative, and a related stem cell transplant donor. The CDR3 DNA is TGTGCCTGGAGTAGACAGGGCACTGAAGCTTTCTTT. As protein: CAWSRQGTEAFF.